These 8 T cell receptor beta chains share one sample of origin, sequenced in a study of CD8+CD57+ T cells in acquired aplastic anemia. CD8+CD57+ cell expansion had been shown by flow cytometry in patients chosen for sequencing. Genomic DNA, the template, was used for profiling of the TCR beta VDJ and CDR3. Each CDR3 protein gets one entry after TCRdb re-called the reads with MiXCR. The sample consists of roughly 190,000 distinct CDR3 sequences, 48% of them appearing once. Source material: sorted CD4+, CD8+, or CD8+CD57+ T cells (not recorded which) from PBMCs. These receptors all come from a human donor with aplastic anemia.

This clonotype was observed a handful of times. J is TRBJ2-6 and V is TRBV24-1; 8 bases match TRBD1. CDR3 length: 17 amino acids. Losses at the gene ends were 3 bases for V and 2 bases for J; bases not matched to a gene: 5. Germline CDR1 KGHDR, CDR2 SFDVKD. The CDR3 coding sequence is TGTGCCACCAGTGATCCCCAGGGGGCCGCTGGGGCCAACGTCCTGACTTTC. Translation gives CATSDPQGAAGANVLTF.

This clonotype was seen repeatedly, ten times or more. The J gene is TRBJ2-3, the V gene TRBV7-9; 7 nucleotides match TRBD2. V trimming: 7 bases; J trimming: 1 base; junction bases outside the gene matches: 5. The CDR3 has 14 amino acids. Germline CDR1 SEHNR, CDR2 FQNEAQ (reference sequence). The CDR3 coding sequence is TGTGCCAGCACATCGGGAGGTGGCACAGATACGCAGTATTTT. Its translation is CASTSGGGTDTQYF.

CDR3: CASRGQGNTDTQYF. In DNA form, the CDR3 reads TGTGCCAGCCGGGGACAGGGGAACACAGATACGCAGTATTTT. The gene calls are TRBV2 and TRBJ2-3; 10 nucleotides line up with TRBD1. Germline V lookup: CDR1 SNHLY, CDR2 FYNNEI. V shed 8 bases and J 2 bases; nucleotides not matched to a gene: 4. The CDR3 runs to 14 residues. Full variable domain (missing parts from reference TRBV2 and TRBJ2-3): EPEVTQTPSHQVTQMGQEVILRCVPISNHLYFYWYRQILGQKVEFLVSFYNNEISEKSEIFDDQFSVERPDGSNFTLKIRSTKLEDSAMYFCASRGQGNTDTQYFGPGTRLTVL.

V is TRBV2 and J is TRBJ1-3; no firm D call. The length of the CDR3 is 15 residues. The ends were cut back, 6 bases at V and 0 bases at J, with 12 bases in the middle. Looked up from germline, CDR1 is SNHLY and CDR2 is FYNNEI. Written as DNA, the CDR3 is TGTGCCAGCAGAGAAACGACTGTCTCTGGAAACACCATATATTTT. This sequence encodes CASRETTVSGNTIYF. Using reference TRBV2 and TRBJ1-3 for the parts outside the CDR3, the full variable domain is EPEVTQTPSHQVTQMGQEVILRCVPISNHLYFYWYRQILGQKVEFLVSFYNNEISEKSEIFDDQFSVERPDGSNFTLKIRSTKLEDSAMYFCASRETTVSGNTIYFGEGSWLTVV.

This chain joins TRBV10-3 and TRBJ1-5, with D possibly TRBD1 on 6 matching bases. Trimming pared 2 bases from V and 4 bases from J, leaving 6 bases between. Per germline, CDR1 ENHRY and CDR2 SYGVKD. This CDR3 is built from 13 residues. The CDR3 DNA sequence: TGTGCCATCAGTGAGGGACAGAATCAGCCCCAGCATTTT. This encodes CAISEGQNQPQHF.

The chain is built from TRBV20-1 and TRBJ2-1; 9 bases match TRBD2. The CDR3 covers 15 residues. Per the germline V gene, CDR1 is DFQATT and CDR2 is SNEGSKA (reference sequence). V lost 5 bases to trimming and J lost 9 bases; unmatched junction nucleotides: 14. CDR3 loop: CSAVRVAGGYREQFF. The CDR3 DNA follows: TGCAGTGCTGTCAGGGTGGCGGGGGGGTACCGTGAGCAGTTCTTC.

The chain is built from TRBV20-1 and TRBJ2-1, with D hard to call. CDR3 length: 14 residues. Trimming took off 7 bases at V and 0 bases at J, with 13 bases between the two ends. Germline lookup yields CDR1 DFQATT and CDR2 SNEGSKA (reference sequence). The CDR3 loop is CSGQRGPSYNEQFF. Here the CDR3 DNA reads TGCAGTGGGCAGCGTGGACCCTCCTACAATGAGCAGTTCTTC.

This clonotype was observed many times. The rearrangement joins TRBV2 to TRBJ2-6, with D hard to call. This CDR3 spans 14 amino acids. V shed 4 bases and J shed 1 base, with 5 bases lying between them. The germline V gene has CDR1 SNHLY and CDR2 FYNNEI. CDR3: CASSAGSGANVLTF. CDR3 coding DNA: TGTGCCAGCAGTGCAGGATCTGGGGCCAACGTCCTGACTTTC. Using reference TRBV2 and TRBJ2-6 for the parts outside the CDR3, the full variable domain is EPEVTQTPSHQVTQMGQEVILRCVPISNHLYFYWYRQILGQKVEFLVSFYNNEISEKSEIFDDQFSVERPDGSNFTLKIRSTKLEDSAMYFCASSAGSGANVLTFGAGSRLTVL.